These 5 T cell receptor beta chains were sequenced from one sample in a study of shared clonotypes between healthy human individuals. Naive CD8 isolation took CD45RO-negative cells positively selected for CCR7 and excluded terminally differentiated effector memory CD45RA+ cells. Clones were sequenced by immunoSEQ multiplex PCR, and TCRdb holds only the in-frame ones, with some missing. The sample includes millions of clones, about 95% seen only once; the top ten take about 1.1%. The specimen was naive CD8+ T cells sorted from blood. These TCRs come from a man younger than 35 in good health.

Turning to this clone: One base away lies a much larger clone, so this may be a sequencing read error. The chain recombines TRBV6-5 with TRBJ2-7; unclear D gene. The CDR3 totals 10 residues. CDR1 MNHEY and CDR2 SVGAGI come from the germline V gene. Trimming cost V 5 bases and J 5 bases, with 4 bases left between them. This chain's CDR3 is CASSEDEQYF. In DNA form, the CDR3 reads TGTGCCAGCAGTGAAGACGAGCAGTACTTC.

Concerning this clone: Other DNA sequences from this sample encode an identical CDR3 as well. The chain uses TRBV10-3 and TRBJ2-1; D not resolved. The CDR3 extends over 13 amino acids. Per the germline V gene, CDR1 is ENHRY and CDR2 is SYGVKD. V shed 0 bases and J shed 7 bases, with 7 bases lying between them. This CDR3 reads CAISESTSNEQFF. For the CDR3, the DNA is TGTGCCATCAGTGAGTCAACCTCGAATGAGCAGTTCTTC.

The rearrangement joins TRBV4-2 to TRBJ2-1; tentative D call: TRBD2 (7 bases). Germline V gene lookup returns CDR1 LGHNA and CDR2 YNFKEQ. The CDR3 loop spans 16 amino acids. V was pared by 2 bases and J by 3 bases, with 14 bases between. The CDR3 DNA reads TGTGCCAGCAGCCAACCCGGGGAGGGGGACTACAATGAGCAGTTCTTC. The encoded protein is CASSQPGEGDYNEQFF.

This chain joins TRBV15 and TRBJ1-4, with a possible D match to TRBD1 (5 bases). This CDR3 has 17 amino acids. Trimming took off 0 bases at V and 4 bases at J, with 15 bases between the two ends. Germline CDR1 is LNHNV and CDR2 is YYDKDF (reference sequence). Here the CDR3 reads CATSRDYTRTSNEKLFF. The DNA for the CDR3 is TGTGCCACCAGCAGAGATTATACCCGGACAAGTAATGAAAAACTGTTTTTT.

The V gene is TRBV7-8, the J gene TRBJ1-1; D is uncertain. Trimming shortened V by 7 bases and J by 5 bases, and 14 bases separated the two germline ends. The germline CDR1 and CDR2 sequences are SGHVS and FQNEAQ. There are 13 residues in the CDR3. The CDR3: CASKATPITEAFF. The CDR3 region has the DNA TGTGCCAGCAAGGCCACCCCGATAACTGAAGCTTTCTTT.